One and the same sample provided the 28 T cell receptor beta chains below, sequenced in a study of CD8 T cells in ankylosing spondylitis. TCRdb analysed the 5' RACE reads with MiXCR anew, one entry per CDR3 protein. Of under 400,000 distinct CDR3 sequences in the sample, under 14% were seen once. Sequencing was carried out using blood, either unsorted or a sorted T cell fraction (not recorded which). These receptors were obtained from a female donor with ankylosing spondylitis or in good health (not recorded which).

For this clonotype: The junction differs from germline at one of its ends, possibly a read error. This sequence joins TRBV12-3 or TRBV12-4 and TRBJ1-1, with 8 bases that match TRBD1. This CDR3 is built from 14 residues. For the CDR3, the DNA is TGTGCCAGCCGGTGGACAGGGAAGAACACTGAGGCTTTCTTT. Protein: CASRWTGKNTEAFF.

The J gene is TRBJ2-1, the V gene TRBV28, with 10 bases matching TRBD1. The length of the CDR3 is 16 residues. Germline assignment: CDR1 MDHEN and CDR2 SYDVKM. The ends lost 4 bases at V and 6 bases at J; junction bases unmatched: 9. The CDR3 reads CASSSTGGGSGNEQFF. The CDR3 region has the DNA TGTGCCAGCAGTTCGACAGGGGGCGGGTCGGGCAATGAGCAGTTCTTC.

This clonotype was picked up a small number of times. The chain couples TRBV10-3 to TRBJ2-1; the D is unclear. V was shortened by 11 bases and J by 6 bases, with 17 bases between the two germline ends. This CDR3 comprises 13 residues. Germline-derived CDR1 and CDR2 are ENHRY and SYGVKD. DNA of the CDR3: TGTGCCGCGGTCTCCTATCGGTCCAATGAGCAGTTCTTC. Amino acid sequence: CAAVSYRSNEQFF.

This clonotype was recorded at least ten times. The V gene is TRBV12-3 or TRBV12-4, the J gene TRBJ2-7, with TRBD1 identical over 9 bases. The CDR3 has 14 residues. The V and J ends lost 6 bases and 4 bases, in that order; junction bases with no gene match: 7. The CDR3 coding sequence is TGTGCCAGCAGACGAGGACAGGGGCCATACGAGCAGTACTTC. It yields the protein CASRRGQGPYEQYF.

This clonotype was detected many times. The rearrangement joins TRBV25-1 to TRBJ2-1, with 9 positions matching TRBD2. Unmatched junction bases numbered 12, after V lost 10 bases and J lost 8 bases. The CDR3 contains 14 residues. Germline lookup yields CDR1 MGHDK and CDR2 SYGVNS. The CDR3 loop reads CATRWSGGPDEQFF. CDR3 bases: TGTGCCACGCGATGGAGCGGGGGGCCAGATGAGCAGTTCTTC. The full variable domain, rest sourced from reference TRBV25-1 and TRBJ2-1, is EADIYQTPRYLVIGTGKKITLECSQTMGHDKMYWYQQDPGMELHLIHYSYGVNSTEKGDLSSESTVSRIRTEHFPLTLESARPSHTSQYLCATRWSGGPDEQFFGPGTRLTVL.

This clonotype was recorded at least ten times. V usage is TRBV6-1 and J usage is TRBJ2-4, with D possibly called TRBD1 or TRBD2 (5 bases each). Trimming shortened V by 6 bases and J by 5 bases, and 14 bases separated the two germline ends. Per germline, CDR1 MNHNS and CDR2 SASEGT. This CDR3 is built from 14 residues. The CDR3 coding sequence is TGTGCCAGCAGCTTGGACGGGGCTCAAAACATTCAGTACTTC. This codes for CASSLDGAQNIQYF.

There are many counts of this clonotype. The CDR3 is CSVGQLRETQYF. DNA for the CDR3: TGCAGCGTTGGGCAGCTCCGAGAGACCCAGTACTTC. The J gene is TRBJ2-5, the V gene TRBV29-1; D remains unclear. The germline CDR1 and CDR2 sequences are SQVTM and ANQGSEA. The CDR3 length is 12 residues. Trimming removed 4 bases at V and 4 bases at J, with 10 bases between.

The chain has TRBV30 and TRBJ2-1, with 11 bases lining up with TRBD2. The ends lost 0 bases at V and 0 bases at J; junction bases unmatched: 10. Germline CDR1 and CDR2: GTSNPN and SVGIG (reference sequence). The CDR3 totals 19 residues. The CDR3 protein is CAWSVGLAGGPNSYNEQFF. The CDR3 DNA reads as TGTGCCTGGAGTGTTGGTCTAGCGGGAGGCCCCAACTCCTACAATGAGCAGTTCTTC.

The sample holds many counts of this clonotype. The chain links TRBV5-1 to TRBJ2-2, with D perhaps TRBD1 or TRBD2 (5 bases each). The V and J ends lost 2 bases and 0 bases respectively, with 8 bases between them. Germline V CDR1 and CDR2: SGHRS, YFSETQ. The CDR3 loop spans 15 amino acids. CDR3 sequence: CASSFRDPNTGELFF. The CDR3 nucleotides read TGCGCCAGCAGCTTCCGGGACCCGAACACCGGGGAGCTGTTTTTT.

In the case of this clonotype: This sequence may be a read error, since a much larger clone differs from it by one base. The chain joins TRBV7-9 to TRBJ1-3, with D maybe TRBD1 (5 bases). The germline V gene has CDR1 SEHNR and CDR2 FQNEAQ (reference sequence). The CDR3 covers 16 residues. CDR3 in amino acids: CASSPPGLTSGNTISF. CDR3 sequence (DNA): TGTGCCAGCAGTCCCCCGGGGCTAACCTCTGGAAACACCATATCTTTT.

V is TRBV4-1 and J is TRBJ2-2, with D perhaps assigned TRBD1 or TRBD2 (5 bases each). V dropped 0 bases and J dropped 0 bases, with 14 bases sitting between them. The germline gives CDR1 MGHRA, CDR2 YSYEKL. The CDR3 runs to 18 residues. CDR3 sequence (DNA): TGCGCCAGCAGCCAAGATTTCGGGGCCTCCGCGAACACCGGGGAGCTGTTTTTT. Its translation: CASSQDFGASANTGELFF.

The sample holds many counts of this clonotype. The rearrangement joins TRBV7-2 to TRBJ2-1; possible D gene TRBD2, 6 bases. The germline CDR1 and CDR2 sequences are SGHTA and FQGNSA. V gave up 1 base and J gave up 8 bases, with 15 bases separating them. The CDR3 covers 15 residues. This CDR3 reads CASSLVGRTTHEQFF. CDR3 nucleotides: TGTGCCAGCAGCTTAGTAGGGCGGACTACGCATGAGCAGTTCTTC.

This clonotype was detected many times. The V gene is TRBV12-3 or TRBV12-4, the J gene TRBJ2-2; perhaps TRBD1 as D (6 bases). This CDR3 spans 13 amino acids. V dropped 7 bases and J dropped 5 bases, with 11 bases sitting between them. Written as DNA, the CDR3 is TGTGCCAGCACCCAGGGGTGGACCGGGGAGCTGTTTTTT. Its translation: CASTQGWTGELFF.

In its sample, this clonotype was seen many times. CDR3 nucleotide sequence: TGTGCCAGCAGCTCTCGGGACAGCCTCTCTGGGCAGTACTTC. Its protein is CASSSRDSLSGQYF. This sequence joins TRBV7-2 and TRBJ2-7; 7 nucleotides agree with TRBD1. Unmatched junction bases numbered 12, after V lost 4 bases and J lost 9 bases. CDR1 is SGHTA, CDR2 FQGNSA, per germline. This CDR3 spans 14 amino acids.

This clonotype was recorded at least ten times. The genes are TRBV20-1 and TRBJ2-2, with TRBD2 identical over 7 bases. This CDR3 has 18 amino acids. In germline, CDR1 is DFQATT, CDR2 SNEGSKA (reference sequence). V trimming: 0 bases; J trimming: 0 bases; junction bases outside the gene matches: 10. The CDR3 nucleotides are TGCAGTGCTAGAGATGGAGCTAGCGGAACTACGAACACCGGGGAGCTGTTTTTT. Protein product: CSARDGASGTTNTGELFF.

This sequence joins TRBV5-1 and TRBJ2-1; TRBD1 agrees at 9 bases. The ends lost 4 bases at V and 3 bases at J; junction bases unmatched: 5. This CDR3 spans 15 amino acids. Looked up from germline, CDR1 is SGHRS and CDR2 is YFSETQ. The CDR3 spells CASSLLTGGYNEQFF. The CDR3, as DNA: TGCGCCAGCAGCCTCCTGACAGGGGGCTACAATGAGCAGTTCTTC.

This clonotype was detected ten times or more. The chain couples TRBV12-3 or TRBV12-4 to TRBJ2-1; a weak D match, TRBD2 (5 bases). V was pared by 6 bases and J by 5 bases, with 14 bases between. This CDR3 contains 14 residues. CDR3 DNA sequence: TGTGCCAGCAGCCGCGTAGCGTTGAACAATGAGCAGTTCTTC. It specifies CASSRVALNNEQFF.

This clonotype was detected a few times. The J gene is TRBJ1-6, the V gene TRBV7-9, with D unclear. Trimming shortened V by 4 bases and J by 3 bases, and 16 bases separated the two germline ends. Germline lookup yields CDR1 SEHNR and CDR2 FQNEAQ (reference sequence). This CDR3 is 17 amino acids long. The CDR3 region has the DNA TGTGCCAGCAGCTCCTCCGGACTTGAGGGCTATAATTCACCCCTCCACTTT. It specifies CASSSSGLEGYNSPLHF.

This clonotype has at least ten counts. The rearrangement joins TRBV20-1 to TRBJ1-2, with 7 bases matching TRBD1. V lost 5 bases, J lost 8 bases, and 14 bases stayed unmatched. CDR3 length: 14 residues. The germline V gene encodes CDR1 DFQATT and CDR2 SNEGSKA (reference sequence). As DNA, the CDR3 is TGCAGTGCTGCCTCCCGACAGGGCCGGAAGGGCTACACCTTC. Translated: CSAASRQGRKGYTF.

The chain couples TRBV11-3 to TRBJ2-1, with D perhaps matching TRBD2 (5 bases). The germline V and J ends were trimmed by 4 bases and 7 bases, with 14 bases remaining between them. From germline, CDR1 is SGHNT and CDR2 YENEEA. This CDR3 spans 14 amino acids. CDR3 sequence (DNA): TGTGCCAGCAGCTCAGAGGGCCTAGCAAATGAGCAGTTCTTC. Translated: CASSSEGLANEQFF.

The rearrangement joins TRBV6-2 or TRBV6-3 to TRBJ2-1; D is uncertain. The V gene lost 0 bases and the J gene lost 9 bases, with 6 bases spanning the gap. Per the germline V gene, CDR1 is MNHEY and CDR2 is SVGEGT. The CDR3 has 12 residues. DNA of the CDR3: TGTGCCAGCAGTTACTCTCGTACTGAGCAGTTCTTC. It specifies CASSYSRTEQFF.

The chain recombines TRBV6-2 or TRBV6-3 with TRBJ2-7, with 7 bases identical to TRBD2. Per the germline V gene, CDR1 is MNHEY and CDR2 is SVGEGT. This CDR3 contains 15 residues. The V segment lost 6 bases and the J segment 4 bases; nucleotides outside the gene matches: 12. CDR3: CASSRWGGSAYEQYF. CDR3 in DNA: TGTGCCAGCAGCCGCTGGGGCGGGAGTGCTTACGAGCAGTACTTC.

J is TRBJ1-5 and V is TRBV7-2, with D tentatively TRBD1 (5 bases). Germline lookup yields CDR1 SGHTA and CDR2 FQGNSA. The CDR3 runs 15 residues. The V end was cut by 0 bases, the J end by 8 bases, with 14 bases between. CDR3 in amino acids: CASSLAMGEWEPQHF. Here the CDR3 DNA reads TGTGCCAGCAGCTTAGCAATGGGGGAGTGGGAGCCCCAGCATTTT.

This clonotype has just a few counts. V usage is TRBV5-1 and J usage is TRBJ2-5, with D tentatively TRBD1 (6 bases). The length of the CDR3 is 15 residues. Per the germline V gene, CDR1 is SGHRS and CDR2 is YFSETQ. The V end lost 0 bases, the J end lost 3 bases, and 12 bases lay between the germline ends. In nucleotides, the CDR3 is TGCGCCAGCAGCTTGGCCAGGGGCACCGAAGAGACCCAGTACTTC. This gives the protein CASSLARGTEETQYF. The full variable domain, rest sourced from reference TRBV5-1 and TRBJ2-5, is KAGVTQTPRYLIKTRGQQVTLSCSPISGHRSVSWYQQTPGQGLQFLFEYFSETQRNKGNFPGRFSGRQFSNSRSEMNVSTLELGDSALYLCASSLARGTEETQYFGPGTRLLVL.

For the CDR3, the DNA is TGCAGCGCCGGGGACACCACAGATACGCAGTATTTT. Translation: CSAGDTTDTQYF. V and J are TRBV29-1 and TRBJ2-3; tentatively, D is TRBD1 (6 bases). Germline V gene sequence: CDR1 SQVTM, CDR2 ANQGSEA. The CDR3 is 12 amino acids. V lost 7 bases and J 2 bases, leaving 10 bases between the germline ends.

This clonotype was detected ten times or more. The V gene is TRBV11-2, the J gene TRBJ2-2, with 12 bases that match TRBD2. The CDR3 is made up of 16 amino acids. Germline loops: CDR1 SGHAT, CDR2 FQNNGV. V shed 4 bases and J 3 bases; nucleotides not matched to a gene: 3. The CDR3 here is CASSYGLAGYTGELFF. In nucleotides, the CDR3 is TGTGCCAGCAGCTACGGACTAGCGGGGTACACCGGGGAGCTGTTTTTT. Variable domain in full (rest from reference TRBV11-2 and TRBJ2-2): EAGVAQSPRYKIIEKRQSVAFWCNPISGHATLYWYQQILGQGPKLLIQFQNNGVVDDSQLPKDRFSAERLKGVDSTLKIQPAKLEDSAVYLCASSYGLAGYTGELFFGEGSRLTVL.

This clonotype was seen repeatedly, ten times or more. The DNA for the CDR3 is TGTGCCATCAGTGTAGAATTGACAGGGTCTCACAATGAGCAGTTCTTC. Translated: CAISVELTGSHNEQFF. This chain joins TRBV10-3 and TRBJ2-1, with 7 positions matching TRBD1. Germline loops: CDR1 ENHRY, CDR2 SYGVKD. The V and J ends lost 4 bases and 5 bases, in that order; junction bases with no gene match: 11. CDR3 size: 16 residues.

Many counts were recorded for this clonotype. V is TRBV5-1 and J is TRBJ2-7, with TRBD1 as a possible D gene (6 bases). Trimming stripped 3 bases from V and 5 bases from J, with 18 bases between. In germline, CDR1 is SGHRS, CDR2 YFSETQ. This CDR3 has 15 residues. The CDR3 reads CASSYKQGLGDEQYF. The CDR3 DNA reads TGCGCCAGCAGCTATAAACAGGGTCTCGGGGACGAGCAGTACTTC. Filled out from reference TRBV5-1 and TRBJ2-7, the complete variable domain reads KAGVTQTPRYLIKTRGQQVTLSCSPISGHRSVSWYQQTPGQGLQFLFEYFSETQRNKGNFPGRFSGRQFSNSRSEMNVSTLELGDSALYLCASSYKQGLGDEQYFGPGTRLTVT.